These 6 T cell receptor beta chains originate from one sample sequenced in a study of shared clonotypes between healthy human individuals. Assay used: immunoSEQ multiplex PCR; TCRdb lists only in-frame clones, some missing. The table includes 170,000 or so clones, 66% detected once. Sequencing input: memory CD4+ T cells sorted from blood. Regarding subset: CD45RA-negative fraction. The receptors originated from a man aged 30 to 39 in good health.

The chain employs TRBV28 and TRBJ1-1; the D is unclear. V was pared by 2 bases and J by 0 bases, with 10 bases between. In germline, CDR1 is MDHEN, CDR2 SYDVKM. The CDR3 totals 15 residues. The CDR3 here is CASSLRQTMNTEAFF. CDR3 sequence (DNA): TGTGCCAGCAGTTTACGCCAGACAATGAACACTGAAGCTTTCTTT.

The chain combines TRBV2 with TRBJ2-7; perhaps TRBD1 as D (5 bases). V lost 8 bases, J lost 5 bases, and 16 bases lay in between. Germline values: CDR1 SNHLY, CDR2 FYNNEI. CDR3 length equals 13 residues. CDR3 region: CASYSGQGHEQYF. The CDR3 coding sequence is TGTGCCAGCTACTCCGGGCAGGGCCACGAGCAGTACTTC.

V is TRBV6-4 and J is TRBJ2-2, with TRBD2 identical over 11 bases. The ends lost 6 bases at V and 7 bases at J; junction bases unmatched: 7. The CDR3 extends over 15 amino acids. The V gene's germline CDR1 is MRHNA and CDR2 SNTAGT. CDR3 sequence: CASRKLAGEVGELFF. Written as DNA, the CDR3 is TGTGCCAGCAGAAAACTAGCGGGAGAAGTCGGGGAGCTGTTTTTT.

The chain uses TRBV5-4 and TRBJ2-7, with TRBD2 identical over 10 bases. The germline V gene encodes CDR1 SGHNT and CDR2 YYREEE (reference sequence). J was trimmed by 7 bases and V by 3 bases; bases with no gene match: 7. This CDR3 region has 14 residues. CDR3 bases: TGTGCCAGCAGCTCTTTAGCGGGAGGAATTGAGCAGTACTTC. This gives the protein CASSSLAGGIEQYF. Using reference TRBV5-4 and TRBJ2-7 for the parts outside the CDR3, the full variable domain is ETGVTQSPTHLIKTRGQQVTLRCSSQSGHNTVSWYQQALGQGPQFIFQYYREEENGRGNFPPRFSGLQFPNYSSELNVNALELDDSALYLCASSSLAGGIEQYFGPGTRLTVT.

The table lists this clone with a few counts. V usage is TRBV2 and J usage is TRBJ2-5, with D uncertain. CDR3 length equals 12 residues. Per germline, CDR1 SNHLY and CDR2 FYNNEI. The germline V and J ends were trimmed by 7 bases and 0 bases, with 6 bases remaining between them. CDR3 region: CASNKYQETQYF. DNA for the CDR3: TGTGCCAGCAACAAGTACCAAGAGACCCAGTACTTC.

A few counts support this clone. This rearrangement joins TRBV5-1 to TRBJ2-5; TRBD2 matches 8 bases. The CDR3 loop spans 16 amino acids. The germline CDR1 and CDR2 sequences are SGHRS and YFSETQ. The trim removed 1 base at V and 2 bases at J, leaving 7 bases unmatched. CDR3 region: CASSLYPGGIQETQYF. The CDR3 bases are TGCGCCAGCAGCTTGTATCCGGGAGGGATACAAGAGACCCAGTACTTC.